The sequence of this T cell receptor beta chain was determined in a study of cytomegalovirus exposure and HLA in healthy donors. For the study at large: A previous analysis identified about 110 million unique TCR beta sequences derived from about 180 million T cells.

PCR employed 60 Vbeta and 13 Jbeta primers. Sequencing used immunoSEQ multiplex PCR; TCRdb keeps in-frame clones, though not all of them. This table holds approximately 90,000 clones, 6.5% to 8% found once. Study-level findings and limits: It was in a later analysis that TCR association rates were seen to vary by HLA locus, highest for DRB1 and lowest for HLA-C. A classifier reportedly called cytomegalovirus status with high sensitivity and specificity. According to a later analysis, most TCR beta chains associated with CMV appeared HLA-restricted.

This CDR3 region has 15 residues. V lost 4 bases and J lost 7; bases outside the gene matches: 10. Per the germline V gene, CDR1 is MGHRA and CDR2 is YSYEKL. Concerning this clone: Antigen specificity is unknown.

The source material was PBMCs. The chain carries TRBV4-1 and TRBJ2-7, with 10 bases lining up with TRBD1. The source of this sequence is a man aged 50-59 years in good health and CMV-seronegative. The CDR3 sequence: CASSPLGQGIGEQYF. For the CDR3, the DNA is TGCGCCAGCAGCCCCCTGGGACAGGGGATAGGGGAGCAGTACTTC.